One sample yielded the 13 T cell receptor beta chains listed below, sequenced in a study of neoadjuvant anti-PD-1 for oral cavity cancer. The time point denotes: after neoadjuvant nivolumab, at surgical resection. The repertoire was sequenced with immunoSEQ multiplex PCR; TCRdb's copy has only in-frame clones and lacks some. The repertoire holds 8,000 to 10,000 clones, about three fifths seen once, with 4% to 5% in the top ten. This specimen consisted of PBMCs, obtained after nivolumab (anti-PD-1) treatment. The receptors derive from a person aged 40 to 85 with oral cavity squamous cell carcinoma.

This clone was picked up a small number of times. The rearrangement joins TRBV5-8 to TRBJ2-7; 9 bases line up with TRBD1. Germline V lookup: CDR1 SGHTS, CDR2 YDEGEE. After removal of 5 bases from V and 2 bases from J, the junction contained 5 bases not matched to a gene. This CDR3 has 14 amino acids. The CDR3 nucleotides read TGTGCCAGCAGACCAACAGGGGGCCCCTACGAGCAGTACTTC. It translates to CASRPTGGPYEQYF.

The chain has TRBV20-1 and TRBJ1-3; D possibly corresponds to TRBD1 (5 bases). The CDR3 contains 11 residues. The germline V gene has CDR1 DFQATT and CDR2 SNEGSKA (reference sequence). V gave up 6 bases and J gave up 9 bases, with 12 bases separating them. For the CDR3, the DNA is TGCAGTGCCCCTGCGGGGGGCACCATATATTTT. It yields the protein CSAPAGGTIYF.

This rearrangement joins TRBV6-5 to TRBJ2-7; the match to TRBD1 covers 9 bases. Germline-derived CDR1 and CDR2 are MNHEY and SVGAGI. The ends lost 8 bases at V and 7 bases at J; junction bases unmatched: 12. The CDR3 totals 14 residues. The CDR3 sequence is CASGARDRAREQYF. The DNA of the CDR3 is TGTGCCAGCGGTGCTCGGGACAGGGCGCGAGAGCAGTACTTC.

V is TRBV4-1 and J is TRBJ1-1, with D unclear. Trimming pared 0 bases from V and 6 bases from J, leaving 11 bases between. In germline, CDR1 is MGHRA, CDR2 YSYEKL. The length of the CDR3 is 14 residues. CDR3 sequence: CASSQEDRFAEAFF. CDR3 DNA sequence: TGCGCCAGCAGCCAAGAAGATCGTTTTGCTGAAGCTTTCTTT.

The chain carries TRBV5-1 and TRBJ2-3, with TRBD2 matching over 14 bases. The CDR3 totals 16 residues. Per germline, CDR1 SGHRS and CDR2 YFSETQ. V lost 4 bases and J lost 6; bases outside the gene matches: 7. CDR3 in DNA: TGCGCCAGCAGCGCCTGGACTAGCGGGGGGAGGGATACGCAGTATTTT. Its translation: CASSAWTSGGRDTQYF.

The V and J genes are TRBV7-8 and TRBJ2-3; D unclear. The V gene lost 3 bases and the J gene lost 2 bases, with 12 bases spanning the gap. The CDR3 covers 15 residues. Germline V gives CDR1 SGHVS, CDR2 FQNEAQ. In DNA, the CDR3 is TGTGCCAGCAGCTTCACGGGTAGCACCACAGATACGCAGTATTTT. This translates into CASSFTGSTTDTQYF.

The chain couples TRBV10-2 to TRBJ1-1, with TRBD1 matching over 8 bases. The germline gives CDR1 WSHSY, CDR2 SAAADI. Losses at the gene ends were 4 bases for V and 2 bases for J; bases not matched to a gene: 6. The CDR3 is 15 amino acids. The chain's CDR3 is CASSGYGQGNTEAFF. As DNA, the CDR3 is TGCGCCAGCAGTGGGTATGGACAGGGCAACACTGAAGCTTTCTTT.

The chain uses TRBV5-1 and TRBJ1-3; D remains ambiguous. The V gene's germline CDR1 is SGHRS and CDR2 YFSETQ. Trimming took off 4 bases at V and 2 bases at J, with 19 bases between the two ends. The CDR3 has 17 residues. The CDR3 is CASSPTTPQGTGNTIYF. DNA for the CDR3: TGCGCCAGCAGCCCTACGACTCCACAAGGGACTGGAAACACCATATATTTT.

This clone was seen only a few times. V usage is TRBV28 and J usage is TRBJ2-2; D remains ambiguous. In germline, CDR1 is MDHEN, CDR2 SYDVKM. The V end lost 3 bases, the J end lost 9 bases, and 14 bases lay between the germline ends. This CDR3 contains 14 residues. CDR3 sequence reads: CASSFPVGRRELFF. The CDR3 nucleotides read TGTGCCAGCAGTTTCCCCGTAGGGCGAAGGGAGCTGTTTTTT.

The chain links TRBV29-1 to TRBJ1-3, with D hard to call. The CDR3 is 16 residues long. Deletions cut 1 base from V and 3 bases from J, with 16 bases between. Looked up from germline, CDR1 is SQVTM and CDR2 is ANQGSEA. This chain's CDR3 is CSVEAQARGYGNTIYF. CDR3 in DNA: TGCAGCGTTGAAGCCCAAGCCCGGGGATATGGAAACACCATATATTTT. Full variable domain (rest looked up from reference TRBV29-1 and TRBJ1-3): SAVISQKPSRDICQRGTSLTIQCQVDSQVTMMFWYRQQPGQSLTLIATANQGSEATYESGFVIDKFPISRPNLTFSTLTVSNMSPEDSSIYLCSVEAQARGYGNTIYFGEGSWLTVV.

The gene calls are TRBV6-1 and TRBJ2-7, with unresolved D. There are 15 residues in the CDR3. Looked up from germline, CDR1 is MNHNS and CDR2 is SASEGT. Trimming shortened V by 6 bases and J by 2 bases, and 17 bases separated the two germline ends. CDR3 nucleotides: TGTGCCAGCAGCCTTACTTTGAGACTCGCCTACGAGCAGTACTTC. It yields the protein CASSLTLRLAYEQYF.

The rearrangement uses TRBV5-1 and TRBJ2-3; tentatively, D is TRBD1 (6 bases). Germline-derived CDR1 and CDR2 are SGHRS and YFSETQ. V lost 4 bases to trimming and J lost 2 bases, with 11 bases between them. This CDR3 is 14 amino acids long. The CDR3 DNA sequence: TGCGCCAGCAGCGCATACAGGGCCACAGATACGCAGTATTTT. Translation: CASSAYRATDTQYF.

The V gene is TRBV7-8, the J gene TRBJ2-7, with TRBD2 identical over 8 bases. CDR1 SGHVS and CDR2 FQNEAQ come from the germline V gene. V was clipped by 3 bases and J by 8 bases; unmatched bases: 15. This CDR3 is 16 amino acids long. Here the CDR3 reads CASSFPSKRETSKQYF. CDR3 nucleotide sequence: TGTGCCAGCAGCTTCCCATCAAAGCGGGAGACGAGTAAGCAGTACTTC.